The TCR beta chain described here comes from a study of identical twins. The CDR3 has 12 residues. V was cut by 5 bases and J by 4 bases, with 9 bases left in between. Looked up from germline, CDR1 is GTSNPN and CDR2 is SVGIG (reference sequence). Study-wide results and caveats: Alpha sequences out of frame and shared by twins had excess low generation probability.

In its sample, this clonotype was seen many times. What it binds is unknown. MiXCR, applied by TCRdb to the 5' RACE reads, yields one record per CDR3 protein. The sample records about 290,000 distinct CDR3 sequences, roughly 9% being singletons. The data also belong to a second study, concerning yellow fever vaccine responses in identical twins.

What was sequenced was CD8+ T cells sorted from blood. This chain links TRBV30 with TRBJ2-1; D is unresolved. The receptor's source is a woman between 18 and 29 years old in good health. The CDR3 region is CAWASYYNEQFF. The CDR3 DNA follows: TGTGCCTGGGCTTCCTATTACAATGAGCAGTTCTTC.